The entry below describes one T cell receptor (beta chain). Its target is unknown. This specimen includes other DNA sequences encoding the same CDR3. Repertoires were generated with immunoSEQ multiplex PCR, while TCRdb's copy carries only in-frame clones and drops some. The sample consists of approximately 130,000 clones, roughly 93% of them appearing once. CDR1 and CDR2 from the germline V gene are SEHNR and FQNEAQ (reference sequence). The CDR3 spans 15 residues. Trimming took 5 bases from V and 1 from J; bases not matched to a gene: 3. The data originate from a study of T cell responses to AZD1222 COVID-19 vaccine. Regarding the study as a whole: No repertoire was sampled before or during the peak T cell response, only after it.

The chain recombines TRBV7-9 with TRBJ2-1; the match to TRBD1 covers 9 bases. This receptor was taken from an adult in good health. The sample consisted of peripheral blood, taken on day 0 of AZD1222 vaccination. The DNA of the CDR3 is TGTGCCAGCAGCCCGGGACAGGGATCCTACAATGAGCAGTTCTTC. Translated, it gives CASSPGQGSYNEQFF.